These T cell receptor beta chains were read from a single sample in a study of blood T cell repertoires in COVID-19. Sequenced by immunoSEQ multiplex PCR; TCRdb stores in-frame clones only, minus some. The data show under 170,000 clones, roughly 85% seen once. Sequenced sample: peripheral blood. The origin of the receptors is a man in his sixties or seventies with acute or convalescent COVID-19. Each CDR3 is given with its conserved first and last residue. The D gene is left open where the match is weak. Size values are once, few and many counts, or a class for expanded clones, and some rows have none.

clone_size,j_call,d_call,v_call,cdr3_aa,cdr3_nt
NA,TRBJ1-2,NA,TRBV30,CAWTLSGGNYGYTF,TGTGCCTGGACCCTGTCGGGGGGAAACTATGGCTACACCTTC
NA,TRBJ1-5,TRBD1,TRBV28,CASRRTGGSNQPQHF,TGTGCCAGCAGACGGACAGGGGGAAGCAATCAGCCCCAGCATTTT
NA,TRBJ1-5,NA,TRBV13,CASSVGGQNNQPQHF,TGTGCCAGCAGCGTCGGGGGGCAGAACAATCAGCCCCAGCATTTT
NA,TRBJ2-7,TRBD2,TRBV5-1,CASSSSGTSRSEQYF,TGCGCCAGCAGCTCCTCCGGGACTAGTCGCTCCGAGCAGTACTTC
NA,TRBJ2-5,NA,TRBV6-6,CASSPLGGRETQYF,TGTGCCAGCAGTCCCCTGGGGGGTCGGGAGACCCAGTACTTC
NA,TRBJ2-5,TRBD2,TRBV4-1,CASSQDVAGGRETQYF,TGCGCCAGCAGCCAAGACGTAGCGGGAGGGCGGGAGACCCAGTACTTC
NA,TRBJ1-4,NA,TRBV29-1,CSVEDTGTNEKLFF,TGCAGCGTTGAAGATACCGGGACTAATGAAAAACTGTTTTTT
NA,TRBJ2-7,NA,TRBV6-5,CASSAAGNYEQYF,TGTGCCAGCAGCGCCGCAGGGAACTACGAGCAGTACTTC
NA,TRBJ2-1,TRBD2,TRBV29-1,CSVNLAGGYNEQFF,TGCAGCGTGAACCTAGCGGGAGGTTACAATGAGCAGTTCTTC
NA,TRBJ2-3,TRBD2,TRBV28,CASSSPGLAGADTQYF,TGTGCCAGCAGTTCCCCCGGACTAGCGGGAGCAGATACGCAGTATTTT
once,TRBJ2-1,NA,TRBV7-6,CASSLKRSRSYNEQFF,TGTGCCAGCAGCTTAAAGCGGTCCCGCTCCTACAATGAGCAGTTCTTC
NA,TRBJ2-5,TRBD2,TRBV9,CASSVGPSGRAGETQYF,TGTGCCAGCAGCGTAGGTCCTAGCGGGAGGGCCGGTGAGACCCAGTACTTC
NA,TRBJ2-6,TRBD1,TRBV13,CASSLGQGAHGANVLTF,TGTGCCAGCAGCTTGGGACAGGGGGCGCATGGGGCCAACGTCCTGACTTTC
NA,TRBJ1-1,TRBD1,TRBV30,CALQGAGPNTEAFF,TGTGCCTTACAGGGGGCAGGTCCGAACACTGAAGCTTTCTTT
NA,TRBJ2-5,TRBD1,TRBV19,CASSLNRGGETQYF,TGTGCCAGTAGTCTCAACAGGGGTGGAGAGACCCAGTACTTC
NA,TRBJ2-7,NA,TRBV28,CASSGQGTPLSYEQYF,TGTGCCAGCAGTGGCCAGGGGACCCCCCTCTCCTACGAGCAGTACTTC
NA,TRBJ1-5,NA,TRBV23-1,CASSQSPFTGINQPQHF,TGCGCCAGCAGTCAATCGCCCTTTACAGGGATCAATCAGCCCCAGCATTTT
NA,TRBJ2-4,NA,TRBV11-2,CASSLSQGIQYF,TGTGCCAGCAGCTTATCACAGGGCATTCAGTACTTC
NA,TRBJ2-1,TRBD2,TRBV4-3,CASSQVGREARVF,TGCGCCAGCAGCCAAGTCGGGCGGGAGGCGAGGGTCTTC
NA,TRBJ1-3,NA,TRBV19,CASKGWGLADSGNTIYF,TGTGCCAGTAAGGGCTGGGGGCTGGCGGACTCTGGAAACACCATATATTTT
NA,TRBJ2-7,TRBD1,TRBV25-1,CASSDRDRGLMEQYF,TGTGCCAGCAGTGACCGGGACAGGGGGCTTATGGAGCAGTACTTC
NA,TRBJ2-7,NA,TRBV25-1,CASSESGLSYEQYF,TGTGCCAGCAGTGAATCTGGACTATCCTACGAGCAGTACTTC
NA,TRBJ2-1,TRBD2,TRBV5-6,CASSFSGRAPGNEQFF,TGTGCCAGCAGTTTCAGCGGGAGGGCCCCAGGCAATGAGCAGTTCTTC
few,TRBJ1-4,TRBD1,TRBV2,CASSWTGDVNEKLFF,TGTGCCAGCAGCTGGACAGGGGATGTTAATGAAAAACTGTTTTTT
NA,TRBJ2-3,TRBD2,TRBV5-4,CASSLKAGGGTDTQYF,TGTGCCAGCAGCTTGAAAGCGGGAGGGGGCACAGATACGCAGTATTTT
few,TRBJ2-2,TRBD1,TRBV7-9,CASSVGTGDGELFF,TGTGCCAGCAGCGTTGGGACAGGGGACGGGGAGCTGTTTTTT
NA,TRBJ1-3,NA,TRBV9,CASSVADTPRNTIYF,TGTGCCAGCAGCGTAGCCGATACTCCTCGAAACACCATATATTTT
NA,TRBJ1-6,TRBD1,TRBV2,CASSVGRGQNNSPLHF,TGTGCCAGCAGTGTGGGCAGGGGGCAGAATAATTCACCCCTCCACTTT
NA,TRBJ1-6,NA,TRBV14,CASSRRAGGINSPLHF,TGTGCCAGCAGCCGCAGGGCCGGCGGGATTAATTCACCCCTCCACTTT
NA,TRBJ2-5,NA,TRBV18,CASSPQDRGYQETQYF,TGTGCCAGCTCACCACAGGACAGAGGGTACCAAGAGACCCAGTACTTC
NA,TRBJ2-1,NA,TRBV9,CASSAGHRSYNEQFF,TGTGCCAGCAGCGCGGGACACCGCTCCTACAATGAGCAGTTCTTC
once,TRBJ1-3,TRBD1,TRBV5-6,CASSLIQGDTGNTIYF,TGTGCCAGCAGCTTGATACAGGGGGACACTGGAAACACCATATATTTT
NA,TRBJ2-3,TRBD2,TRBV7-2,CASSPRTSGIVDTQYF,TGTGCCAGCAGCCCCCGGACTAGCGGGATCGTAGATACGCAGTATTTT
NA,TRBJ1-1,NA,TRBV29-1,CSVTVWWNTEAFF,TGCAGCGTAACTGTGTGGTGGAACACTGAAGCTTTCTTT
few,TRBJ1-5,TRBD1,TRBV19,CASSRDRDGQPQHF,TGTGCCAGTAGTAGGGACAGGGACGGCCAGCCCCAGCATTTT
NA,TRBJ2-2,TRBD1,TRBV7-9,CASSQQTGPGELFF,TGTGCCAGCAGCCAGCAGACAGGGCCCGGGGAGCTGTTTTTT
once,TRBJ2-5,TRBD2,TRBV3-1/TRBV3-2,CASSPGGGETQYF,TGTGCCAGCAGCCCCGGGGGGGGAGAGACCCAGTACTTC
NA,TRBJ2-7,TRBD2,TRBV14,CASSQERGIGRAPGQYF,TGTGCCAGCAGCCAAGAAAGGGGGATCGGGAGGGCCCCTGGGCAGTACTTC
once,TRBJ1-1,NA,TRBV2,CASSEARGATEAFF,TGTGCCAGCAGTGAAGCGCGGGGGGCTACTGAAGCTTTCTTT
NA,TRBJ2-7,NA,TRBV7-2,CASSTDRHSYEQYF,TGTGCCAGCAGCACAGACAGGCATTCCTACGAGCAGTACTTC
once,TRBJ2-5,NA,TRBV24-1,CATSDGGTETQYF,TGTGCCACCAGTGATGGAGGGACAGAGACCCAGTACTTC
few,TRBJ1-5,TRBD1,TRBV19,CASSIERGRNQPQHF,TGTGCCAGTAGTATAGAAAGGGGGCGGAATCAGCCCCAGCATTTT
NA,TRBJ2-7,NA,TRBV5-1,CASSLTNLAGEQYF,TGCGCCAGCAGTTTAACGAACCTTGCGGGCGAGCAGTACTTC
NA,TRBJ1-5,TRBD1,TRBV4-1,CASSQTATGLHQPQHF,TGCGCCAGCAGCCAAACGGCGACAGGGCTTCATCAGCCCCAGCATTTT
few,TRBJ2-3,NA,TRBV6-6,CASSPMVGALRTDTQYF,TGTGCCAGCAGTCCTATGGTGGGGGCGCTCAGGACAGATACGCAGTATTTT
NA,TRBJ1-1,NA,TRBV19,CASSPQVMNTEAFF,TGTGCCAGTAGTCCCCAGGTGATGAACACTGAAGCTTTCTTT
NA,TRBJ2-7,NA,TRBV9,CASSVGNSGSYEQYF,TGTGCCAGCAGCGTAGGAAATAGCGGCTCCTACGAGCAGTACTTC
few,TRBJ2-1,TRBD1,TRBV4-3,CASSPGTASDEQFF,TGCGCCAGCAGCCCCGGGACAGCCTCGGATGAGCAGTTCTTC
few,TRBJ1-5,NA,TRBV19,CASSIAQAYSNQPQHF,TGTGCCAGTAGTATCGCCCAGGCCTATAGCAATCAGCCCCAGCATTTT